This TCR beta chain was obtained from a study of blood T cell repertoires in COVID-19. Across the study: The United States, Italy and Spain supplied acute and convalescent COVID-19 samples. T cells, B-cell-depleted T cells, or PBMCs supplied cDNA or gDNA.

Per the original data handling: Reference gene primer amplification gave estimated nucleated cell counts. The protocol was immunoSEQ multiplex PCR, while the TCRdb copy is restricted to in-frame clones and leaves out a portion. The DNA was the basis for D and trimming; V, J and clone size are from that table. The repertoire holds around 700,000 clones, with 85% to 90% as singletons. CDR1 is MGHRA and CDR2 is YSYEKL in the germline V gene. The V gene lost 3 bases and the J gene lost 3 bases, with 17 bases spanning the gap. This CDR3 contains 16 residues. This clone has just one count. The clonotype was recovered from a woman between 18 and 29 years old with acute or convalescent COVID-19. V gene TRBV4-1 combines with J gene TRBJ1-1; TRBD1 is a possible D gene (5 bases). The sample taken for sequencing was peripheral blood. The CDR3 spells CASSHREGAQDTEAFF. The CDR3 DNA reads TGCGCCAGCAGCCACAGAGAAGGGGCGCAGGACACTGAAGCTTTCTTT.